This T cell receptor beta chain was documented in a study of T cell repertoires in cytomegalovirus infection. Background on the study: A matching HLA type, together with CMV infection, was signaled by public TCR beta signatures.

Note on this clonotype: Its antigen is still unknown.

TCRdb reprocessed the reads via MiXCR and lists one record per CDR3 protein. Altogether tens of thousands of distinct CDR3 sequences are present, 20% to 30% being singletons, with the ten largest covering roughly 50%. V shed 0 bases and J shed 2 bases, with 1 base lying between them. Germline CDR1 SEHNR, CDR2 FQNEAQ (reference sequence). This CDR3 spans 12 amino acids. General study findings and limits: Of the TCR beta families, the public ones yielded a cumulative frequency that identified carriers of CMV plus the relevant HLA.

The source of this sequence is a human donor in good health (CMV status not recorded). Some clones in this sample may be carry-over from other donors' samples. Specimen: CD8+ T cells from cultured PBMCs, collected from culture after CMV antigen stimulation. The chain has TRBV7-9 and TRBJ1-2; D call uncertain. In nucleotides, the CDR3 is TGTGCCAGCAGCTTAGCGAACTATGGCTACACCTTC. Translation: CASSLANYGYTF.